The rows below give T cell receptor beta chains drawn from one sample of a study of blood T cell repertoires in COVID-19. Generated by immunoSEQ multiplex PCR, the TCRdb table keeps only in-frame clones and is missing some. The sample yields some 120,000 clones, more than 75% seen once. The sample taken for sequencing was peripheral blood. These receptors were collected from a man aged 45-60 years with acute or convalescent COVID-19. Both conserved end residues are part of each CDR3. A D gene is named only where the DNA matches it firmly. Part of the rows lack a size; the others show once, few, many or a class for expanded clones.

v_call: TRBV19
clone_size: -
j_call: TRBJ2-3
d_call: -
cdr3_nt: TGTGCCAGTTGGGGGGGCTTCACAGATACGCAGTATTTT
cdr3_aa: CASWGGFTDTQYF

v_call: TRBV5-6
clone_size: -
j_call: TRBJ2-1
d_call: TRBD2
cdr3_nt: TGTGCCAGCAGTTTCTGGGTAGCGGGGGTCGATGAGCAGTTCTTC
cdr3_aa: CASSFWVAGVDEQFF

v_call: TRBV5-1
clone_size: -
j_call: TRBJ1-3
d_call: TRBD1
cdr3_nt: TGCGCCAGCAGCTTGAGTGACAGGGGCTCTGGAAACACCATATATTTT
cdr3_aa: CASSLSDRGSGNTIYF

v_call: TRBV11-2
clone_size: once
j_call: TRBJ2-3
d_call: TRBD2
cdr3_nt: TGTGCCAGCAGCTTAATTTTACTACGAGCGGGGCTTACAGATACGCAGTATTTT
cdr3_aa: CASSLILLRAGLTDTQYF

v_call: TRBV6-5
clone_size: -
j_call: TRBJ2-1
d_call: TRBD2
cdr3_nt: TGTGCCAGCAGTTACCCGGGGACTAGCCGGCGTGAGCAGTTCTTC
cdr3_aa: CASSYPGTSRREQFF

v_call: TRBV7-9
clone_size: -
j_call: TRBJ1-4
d_call: TRBD1
cdr3_nt: TGTGCCAGCAGCCAGTCGGGACAGGGGAATGAAAAACTGTTTTTT
cdr3_aa: CASSQSGQGNEKLFF

v_call: TRBV3-1/TRBV3-2
clone_size: -
j_call: TRBJ1-1
d_call: -
cdr3_nt: TGTGCCAGCAGCCCCACAACTTCGACAGCAGCTTTCTTT
cdr3_aa: CASSPTTSTAAFF

v_call: TRBV10-1
clone_size: once
j_call: TRBJ1-4
d_call: TRBD1
cdr3_nt: TGCGCCAGCACCCCTGACAGGGCAGAATGGACTAATGAAAAACTGTTTTTT
cdr3_aa: CASTPDRAEWTNEKLFF

v_call: TRBV6-2/TRBV6-3
clone_size: -
j_call: TRBJ1-5
d_call: -
cdr3_nt: TGTGCCAGCAGTTACTCGGACTCCTTGCCCCAGCATTTT
cdr3_aa: CASSYSDSLPQHF

v_call: TRBV3-1/TRBV3-2
clone_size: -
j_call: TRBJ2-1
d_call: -
cdr3_nt: TGTGCCAGCAGCCTTGATGCGCGGGATGAGCAGTTCTTC
cdr3_aa: CASSLDARDEQFF